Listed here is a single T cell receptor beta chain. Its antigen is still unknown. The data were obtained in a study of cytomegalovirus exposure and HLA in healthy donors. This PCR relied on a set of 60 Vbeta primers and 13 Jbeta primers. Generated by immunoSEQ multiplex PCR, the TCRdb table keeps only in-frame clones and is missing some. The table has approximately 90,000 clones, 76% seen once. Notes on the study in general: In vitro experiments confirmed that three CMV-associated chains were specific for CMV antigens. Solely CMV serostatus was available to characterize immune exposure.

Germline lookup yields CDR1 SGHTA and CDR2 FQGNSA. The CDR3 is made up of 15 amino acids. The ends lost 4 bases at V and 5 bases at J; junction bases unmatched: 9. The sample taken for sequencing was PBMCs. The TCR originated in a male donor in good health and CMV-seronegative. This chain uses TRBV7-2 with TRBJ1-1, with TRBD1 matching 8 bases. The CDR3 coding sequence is TGTGCCAGCAGCTCTGACCTCAGGGGGCGTACTGAAGCTTTCTTT. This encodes CASSSDLRGRTEAFF.